These 4 T cell receptor beta chains came from one sample sequenced in a study of CD8+ T cells in alopecia areata. After isolation, RNA underwent reverse transcription to generate cDNA as the sequencing template. Only in-frame clones appear in the TCRdb table, and some are missing; sequencing was by immunoSEQ multiplex PCR. The data hold about 12,000 clones, with around 60% observed a single time. Researchers gathered lesional scalp punch biopsies and peripheral blood from patients with alopecia areata. The sequenced sample consisted of skin. The receptors originated from a human donor with alopecia areata.

This clone has only one observation. The chain links TRBV30 to TRBJ2-1, with a tentative D call TRBD2 (6 bases). CDR3 size: 14 residues. CDR1 GTSNPN and CDR2 SVGIG come from the germline V gene (reference sequence). V shed 4 bases and J shed 5 bases, with 15 bases lying between them. The DNA of the CDR3 is TGTGCCTGGAAACGGACTATTTTAAACAATGAGCAGTTCTTC. It specifies CAWKRTILNNEQFF.

This rearrangement joins TRBV9 to TRBJ1-1, with 7 bases identical to TRBD1. J lost 0 bases, V lost 0 bases, and 8 bases had no gene match. Germline V gene data show CDR1 as SGDLS and CDR2 as YYNGEE. There are 17 residues in the CDR3. The CDR3 bases are TGTGCCAGCAGCGTAGCTGGTAGGACAGGCGTGAACACTGAAGCTTTCTTT. Protein: CASSVAGRTGVNTEAFF.

The chain joins TRBV28 to TRBJ1-4; unclear D gene. Trimming left V 10 bases short and J 8 bases short, with 11 bases between. Germline V lookup: CDR1 MDHEN, CDR2 SYDVKM. This CDR3 has 11 amino acids. The chain's CDR3 is CAIQNHEKLFF. DNA of the CDR3: TGTGCCATCCAGAATCACGAAAAACTGTTTTTT.

Only a few counts were recorded for this clone. The V and J genes are TRBV25-1 and TRBJ2-3; D is unclear. Germline loops: CDR1 MGHDK, CDR2 SYGVNS. CDR3 size: 14 residues. Trimming took 3 bases from V and 3 from J, leaving 10 bases between them. CDR3 in amino acids: CASSEGAATDTQYF. CDR3 sequence (DNA): TGTGCCAGCAGTGAGGGCGCGGCAACAGATACGCAGTATTTT.